These 20 T cell receptor beta chains originate from one sample sequenced in a study of blood T cell repertoires in COVID-19. Some clones are missing from TCRdb's copy, which holds only in-frame ones; the method was immunoSEQ multiplex PCR. The table lists over 150,000 clones, about 90% of them singletons. The sequencing input was PBMCs or T cells enriched from blood (not recorded which). All receptors derive from a woman under 30 who had recovered from COVID-19.

The chain links TRBV27 to TRBJ2-2; no clear D. V lost 3 bases and J 7 bases, leaving 6 bases between the germline ends. In germline, CDR1 is MNHEY, CDR2 SMNVEV (reference sequence). There are 12 residues in the CDR3. The CDR3 here is CASSFFGGELFF. The CDR3 nucleotides read TGTGCCAGCAGTTTTTTCGGCGGGGAGCTGTTTTTT.

The V and J genes are TRBV5-4 and TRBJ2-7, with 7 bases identical to TRBD1. The CDR3 consists of 13 residues. The V and J ends lost 4 bases and 6 bases, in that order; junction bases with no gene match: 7. Germline V gives CDR1 SGHNT, CDR2 YYREEE (reference sequence). The CDR3 loop reads CASSQNRGGEQYF. As DNA, the CDR3 is TGTGCCAGCAGCCAAAACAGGGGCGGCGAGCAGTACTTC.

This clone has at least ten counts. The J gene is TRBJ1-2, the V gene TRBV5-6, with D hard to call. V lost 4 bases to trimming and J lost 2 bases, with 6 bases between them. Germline V gene sequence: CDR1 SGHDT, CDR2 YYEEEE. The CDR3 runs 12 residues. CDR3 amino acids: CASSPGNYGYTF. The CDR3 nucleotides read TGTGCCAGCAGCCCGGGGAACTATGGCTACACCTTC.

The rearrangement uses TRBV29-1 and TRBJ1-2; 8 nucleotides line up with TRBD1. V was clipped by 4 bases and J by 4 bases; unmatched bases: 8. The CDR3 is 14 amino acids. Germline V lookup: CDR1 SQVTM, CDR2 ANQGSEA. CDR3 loop: CSVGEDRVGYGYTF. Written as DNA, the CDR3 is TGCAGCGTTGGAGAGGACAGGGTTGGCTATGGCTACACCTTC.

This chain uses TRBV29-1 with TRBJ1-5; 11 bases are shared with TRBD1. Germline V CDR1 and CDR2: SQVTM, ANQGSEA. The ends lost 6 bases at V and 0 bases at J; junction bases unmatched: 4. This CDR3 is 15 amino acids long. The CDR3 DNA is TGCAGCGTGCGGACAGGGGGCGGTAGCAATCAGCCCCAGCATTTT. Protein sequence: CSVRTGGGSNQPQHF.

This clone has just one count. The chain has TRBV30 and TRBJ1-6; no clear D gene. The CDR3 length is 16 residues. V was trimmed by 2 bases and J by 7 bases, leaving 18 bases between them. Germline V lookup: CDR1 GTSNPN, CDR2 SVGIG (reference sequence). The CDR3 DNA sequence: TGTGCCTGGAGTTGTTTCGATAGCGCCCGGAATTCACCCCTCCACTTT. As protein: CAWSCFDSARNSPLHF.

The J gene is TRBJ1-4, the V gene TRBV5-1; the match to TRBD1 covers 10 bases. The CDR3 is 15 residues long. Germline V gene sequence: CDR1 SGHRS, CDR2 YFSETQ. J lost 6 bases, V lost 0 bases, and 2 bases had no gene match. The CDR3 DNA follows: TGCGCCAGCAGCTTGGCGGGACAGGGGTATGAAAAACTGTTTTTT. Its translation is CASSLAGQGYEKLFF.

The chain combines TRBV6-5 with TRBJ1-6; tentative D call: TRBD1 (6 bases). The CDR3 has 15 residues. Trimming removed 2 bases at V and 7 bases at J, with 12 bases between. From germline, CDR1 is MNHEY and CDR2 SVGAGI. In nucleotides, the CDR3 is TGTGCCAGCAGTTACAGAACAGGGCTGAATTCACCCCTCCACTTT. It yields the protein CASSYRTGLNSPLHF.

This chain's CDR3 is CASSYDRVENTIYF. The DNA of the CDR3 is TGTGCCAGCAGTTACGACAGGGTTGAAAACACCATATATTTT. The chain is built from TRBV6-6 and TRBJ1-3; 7 bases match TRBD1. Germline CDR1 is MNHNY and CDR2 is SVGAGI (reference sequence). Trimming removed 2 bases from V and 6 bases from J; junction bases left unmatched: 4. The CDR3 has 14 residues.

CDR3 in amino acids: CASSLPGQGGGYTF. CDR3 sequence (DNA): TGCGCCAGCAGCCTGCCGGGCCAAGGAGGAGGCTACACCTTC. The gene calls are TRBV5-1 and TRBJ1-2; D gene ambiguous. CDR1 is SGHRS and CDR2 is YFSETQ in the germline V gene. The CDR3 is 14 amino acids. Trimming shortened V by 4 bases and J by 8 bases, and 18 bases separated the two germline ends. Together with reference TRBV5-1 and TRBJ1-2, the CDR3 gives the full variable domain: KAGVTQTPRYLIKTRGQQVTLSCSPISGHRSVSWYQQTPGQGLQFLFEYFSETQRNKGNFPGRFSGRQFSNSRSEMNVSTLELGDSALYLCASSLPGQGGGYTFGSGTRLTVV.

This chain links TRBV6-2 or TRBV6-3 with TRBJ2-3; D remains ambiguous. The CDR3 is made up of 12 amino acids. Trimming pared 4 bases from V and 7 bases from J, leaving 9 bases between. Germline V gene sequence: CDR1 MNHEY, CDR2 SVGEGT. The chain's CDR3 is CASSSTRNTQYF. CDR3 DNA: TGTGCCAGCAGTTCTACGAGGAATACGCAGTATTTT.

The V gene is TRBV11-2, the J gene TRBJ2-5, with 11 bases matching TRBD2. Germline V gives CDR1 SGHAT, CDR2 FQNNGV. The CDR3 sequence is 16 residues long. V dropped 4 bases and J dropped 1; count of bases not matched to a gene: 5. This CDR3 is CASSWGLADFQETQYF. The CDR3 DNA follows: TGTGCCAGCAGCTGGGGACTAGCGGACTTCCAAGAGACCCAGTACTTC.

This chain uses TRBV4-3 with TRBJ2-3; perhaps TRBD1 as D (6 bases). Germline CDR1 is LGHNA and CDR2 is YSLEER. This CDR3 is built from 16 residues. V shed 2 bases and J shed 4 bases, with 16 bases lying between them. This CDR3 reads CASSQNPQGSADTQYF. Written as DNA, the CDR3 is TGCGCCAGCAGCCAAAACCCTCAGGGGAGCGCAGATACGCAGTATTTT.

The gene calls are TRBV7-9 and TRBJ2-5; no reliable D call. Germline V gives CDR1 SEHNR, CDR2 FQNEAQ (reference sequence). CDR3 length: 13 residues. Deletions cut 6 bases from V and 5 bases from J, with 13 bases between. CDR3 region: CASSLSFRETQYF. As DNA, the CDR3 is TGTGCCAGCAGTCTAAGTTTCCGGGAGACCCAGTACTTC.

By sample share, this clone is medium-sized (0.01 to 0.1%). CDR3 loop: CASSASSYNEQFF. The CDR3 coding sequence is TGTGCCAGCAGTGCTAGCTCCTACAATGAGCAGTTCTTC. V usage is TRBV6-4 and J usage is TRBJ2-1; D is undetermined. This CDR3 region has 13 residues. The V end was cut by 4 bases, the J end by 0 bases, with 4 bases between. The V gene's germline CDR1 is MRHNA and CDR2 SNTAGT.

CDR3 loop: CASSDSGSGVPDTQYF. The CDR3 coding sequence is TGTGCCAGCAGTGACTCGGGTAGCGGGGTTCCAGATACGCAGTATTTT. The chain has TRBV6-4 and TRBJ2-3, with 8 bases that match TRBD2. The germline V gene has CDR1 MRHNA and CDR2 SNTAGT. With 0 bases clipped from V and 4 bases from J, the junction kept 6 bases outside the gene matches. The CDR3 has 16 amino acids.

The V and J genes are TRBV6-4 and TRBJ2-2, with TRBD1 identical over 7 bases. V lost 6 bases, J lost 3 bases, and 7 bases stayed unmatched. This CDR3 spans 15 amino acids. The germline CDR1 and CDR2 sequences are MRHNA and SNTAGT. This CDR3 is CASSVTGADTGELFF. Written as DNA, the CDR3 is TGTGCCAGCAGCGTTACAGGGGCGGACACCGGGGAGCTGTTTTTT.

J is TRBJ2-3 and V is TRBV5-4, with 8 bases fitting TRBD2. This CDR3 has 15 amino acids. Germline V CDR1 and CDR2: SGHNT, YYREEE (reference sequence). Trimming removed 3 bases from V and 3 bases from J; junction bases left unmatched: 6. The CDR3 DNA reads TGTGCCAGCAGCTCCATGGCGGGGGGAACAGATACGCAGTATTTT. As protein: CASSSMAGGTDTQYF.

The rearrangement joins TRBV2 to TRBJ1-5; tentative D call: TRBD1 (5 bases). Germline values: CDR1 SNHLY, CDR2 FYNNEI. Trimming shortened V by 5 bases and J by 0 bases, and 11 bases separated the two germline ends. The CDR3 consists of 15 residues. The CDR3: CASSTGGGSNQPQHF. DNA for the CDR3: TGTGCCAGCAGTACCGGGGGGGGTAGCAATCAGCCCCAGCATTTT. The full variable domain, its missing parts supplied by reference TRBV2 and TRBJ1-5, is EPEVTQTPSHQVTQMGQEVILRCVPISNHLYFYWYRQILGQKVEFLVSFYNNEISEKSEIFDDQFSVERPDGSNFTLKIRSTKLEDSAMYFCASSTGGGSNQPQHFGDGTRLSIL.

CDR3 sequence: CSGGQGNTEAFF. CDR3 coding DNA: TGCAGCGGTGGACAGGGGAACACTGAAGCTTTCTTT. This chain uses TRBV29-1 with TRBJ1-1, with 8 bases aligning to TRBD1. The CDR3 spans 12 residues. CDR1 is SQVTM and CDR2 is ANQGSEA in the germline V gene. With 7 bases clipped from V and 1 base from J, the junction kept 2 bases outside the gene matches.